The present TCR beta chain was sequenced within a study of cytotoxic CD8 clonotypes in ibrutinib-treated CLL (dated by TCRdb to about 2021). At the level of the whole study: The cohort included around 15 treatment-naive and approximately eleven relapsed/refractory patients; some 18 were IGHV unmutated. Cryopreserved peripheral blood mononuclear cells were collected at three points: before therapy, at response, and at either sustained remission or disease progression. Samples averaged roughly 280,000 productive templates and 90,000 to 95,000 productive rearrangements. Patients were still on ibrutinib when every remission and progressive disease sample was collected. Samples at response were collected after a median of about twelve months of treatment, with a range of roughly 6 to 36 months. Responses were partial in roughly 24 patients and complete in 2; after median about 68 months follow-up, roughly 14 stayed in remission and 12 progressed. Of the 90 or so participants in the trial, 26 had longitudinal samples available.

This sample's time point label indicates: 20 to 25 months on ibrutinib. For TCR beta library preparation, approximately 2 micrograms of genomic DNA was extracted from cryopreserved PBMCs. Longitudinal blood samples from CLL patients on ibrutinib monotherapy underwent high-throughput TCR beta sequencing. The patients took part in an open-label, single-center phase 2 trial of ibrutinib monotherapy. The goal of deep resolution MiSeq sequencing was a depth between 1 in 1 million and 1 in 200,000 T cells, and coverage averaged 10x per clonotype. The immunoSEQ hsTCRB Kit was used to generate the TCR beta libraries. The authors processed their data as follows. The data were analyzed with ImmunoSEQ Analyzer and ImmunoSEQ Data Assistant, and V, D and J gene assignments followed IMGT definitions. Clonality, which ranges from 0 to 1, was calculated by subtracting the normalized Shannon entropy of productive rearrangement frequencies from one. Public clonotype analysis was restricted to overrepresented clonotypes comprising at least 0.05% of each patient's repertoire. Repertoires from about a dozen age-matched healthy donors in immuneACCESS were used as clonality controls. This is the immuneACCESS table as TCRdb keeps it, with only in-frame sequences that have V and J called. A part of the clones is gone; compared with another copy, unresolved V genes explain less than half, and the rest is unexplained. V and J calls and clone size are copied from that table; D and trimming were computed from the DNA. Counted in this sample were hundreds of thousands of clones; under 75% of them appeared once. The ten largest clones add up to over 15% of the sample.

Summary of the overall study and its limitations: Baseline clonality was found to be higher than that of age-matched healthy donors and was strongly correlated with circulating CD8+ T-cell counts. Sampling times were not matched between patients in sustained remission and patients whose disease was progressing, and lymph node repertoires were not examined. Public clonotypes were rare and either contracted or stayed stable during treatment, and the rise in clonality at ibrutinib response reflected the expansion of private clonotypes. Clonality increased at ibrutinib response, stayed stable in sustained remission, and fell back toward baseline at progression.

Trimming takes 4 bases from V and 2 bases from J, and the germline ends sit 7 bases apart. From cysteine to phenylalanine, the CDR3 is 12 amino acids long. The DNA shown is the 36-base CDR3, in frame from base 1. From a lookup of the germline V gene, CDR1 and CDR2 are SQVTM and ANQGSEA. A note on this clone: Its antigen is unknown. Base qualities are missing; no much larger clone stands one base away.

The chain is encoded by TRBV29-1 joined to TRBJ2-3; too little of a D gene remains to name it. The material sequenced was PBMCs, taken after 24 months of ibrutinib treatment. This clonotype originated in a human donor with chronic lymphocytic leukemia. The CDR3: CSVVRSTDTQYF. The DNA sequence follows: TGCAGCGTTGTACGATCCACAGATACGCAGTATTTT.